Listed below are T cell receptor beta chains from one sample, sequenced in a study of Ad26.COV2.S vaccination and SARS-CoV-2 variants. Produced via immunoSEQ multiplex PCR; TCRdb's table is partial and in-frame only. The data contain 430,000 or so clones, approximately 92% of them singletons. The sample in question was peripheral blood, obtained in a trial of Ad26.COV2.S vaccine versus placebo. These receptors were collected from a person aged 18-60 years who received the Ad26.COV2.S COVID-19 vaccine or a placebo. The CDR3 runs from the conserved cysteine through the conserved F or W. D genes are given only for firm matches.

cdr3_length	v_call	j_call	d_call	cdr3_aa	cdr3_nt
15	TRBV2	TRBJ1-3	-	CASSDSDDSGNTIYF	TGTGCCAGCAGTGACAGTGATGACTCTGGAAACACCATATATTTT
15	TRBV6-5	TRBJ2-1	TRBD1	CASSYWGQGYNEQFF	TGTGCCAGCAGTTACTGGGGACAGGGATACAATGAGCAGTTCTTC
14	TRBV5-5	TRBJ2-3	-	CASSFTGSTDTQYF	TGTGCCAGCAGCTTTACGGGAAGCACAGATACGCAGTATTTT
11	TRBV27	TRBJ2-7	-	CASWDSYEQYF	TGTGCCAGCTGGGATTCCTACGAGCAGTACTTC
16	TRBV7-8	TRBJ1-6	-	CASSLDQGWNNSPLHF	TGTGCCAGCAGCTTAGATCAGGGTTGGAATAATTCACCCCTCCACTTT
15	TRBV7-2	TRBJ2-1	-	CASSFGQTEFNEQFF	TGTGCCAGCAGCTTTGGGCAAACGGAGTTTAATGAGCAGTTCTTC
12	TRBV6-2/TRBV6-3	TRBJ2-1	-	CASSYGTGEQFF	TGTGCCAGCAGTTACGGCACCGGGGAGCAGTTCTTC
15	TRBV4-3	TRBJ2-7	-	CASSQESGISYEQYF	TGCGCCAGCAGCCAAGAATCCGGCATATCCTACGAGCAGTACTTC
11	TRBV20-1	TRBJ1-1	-	CRFQGGSEAFF	TGCAGGTTCCAGGGAGGGTCTGAAGCTTTCTTT
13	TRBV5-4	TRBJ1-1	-	CASSLQGNTEAFF	TGTGCCAGCAGCTTGCAGGGCAACACTGAAGCTTTCTTT